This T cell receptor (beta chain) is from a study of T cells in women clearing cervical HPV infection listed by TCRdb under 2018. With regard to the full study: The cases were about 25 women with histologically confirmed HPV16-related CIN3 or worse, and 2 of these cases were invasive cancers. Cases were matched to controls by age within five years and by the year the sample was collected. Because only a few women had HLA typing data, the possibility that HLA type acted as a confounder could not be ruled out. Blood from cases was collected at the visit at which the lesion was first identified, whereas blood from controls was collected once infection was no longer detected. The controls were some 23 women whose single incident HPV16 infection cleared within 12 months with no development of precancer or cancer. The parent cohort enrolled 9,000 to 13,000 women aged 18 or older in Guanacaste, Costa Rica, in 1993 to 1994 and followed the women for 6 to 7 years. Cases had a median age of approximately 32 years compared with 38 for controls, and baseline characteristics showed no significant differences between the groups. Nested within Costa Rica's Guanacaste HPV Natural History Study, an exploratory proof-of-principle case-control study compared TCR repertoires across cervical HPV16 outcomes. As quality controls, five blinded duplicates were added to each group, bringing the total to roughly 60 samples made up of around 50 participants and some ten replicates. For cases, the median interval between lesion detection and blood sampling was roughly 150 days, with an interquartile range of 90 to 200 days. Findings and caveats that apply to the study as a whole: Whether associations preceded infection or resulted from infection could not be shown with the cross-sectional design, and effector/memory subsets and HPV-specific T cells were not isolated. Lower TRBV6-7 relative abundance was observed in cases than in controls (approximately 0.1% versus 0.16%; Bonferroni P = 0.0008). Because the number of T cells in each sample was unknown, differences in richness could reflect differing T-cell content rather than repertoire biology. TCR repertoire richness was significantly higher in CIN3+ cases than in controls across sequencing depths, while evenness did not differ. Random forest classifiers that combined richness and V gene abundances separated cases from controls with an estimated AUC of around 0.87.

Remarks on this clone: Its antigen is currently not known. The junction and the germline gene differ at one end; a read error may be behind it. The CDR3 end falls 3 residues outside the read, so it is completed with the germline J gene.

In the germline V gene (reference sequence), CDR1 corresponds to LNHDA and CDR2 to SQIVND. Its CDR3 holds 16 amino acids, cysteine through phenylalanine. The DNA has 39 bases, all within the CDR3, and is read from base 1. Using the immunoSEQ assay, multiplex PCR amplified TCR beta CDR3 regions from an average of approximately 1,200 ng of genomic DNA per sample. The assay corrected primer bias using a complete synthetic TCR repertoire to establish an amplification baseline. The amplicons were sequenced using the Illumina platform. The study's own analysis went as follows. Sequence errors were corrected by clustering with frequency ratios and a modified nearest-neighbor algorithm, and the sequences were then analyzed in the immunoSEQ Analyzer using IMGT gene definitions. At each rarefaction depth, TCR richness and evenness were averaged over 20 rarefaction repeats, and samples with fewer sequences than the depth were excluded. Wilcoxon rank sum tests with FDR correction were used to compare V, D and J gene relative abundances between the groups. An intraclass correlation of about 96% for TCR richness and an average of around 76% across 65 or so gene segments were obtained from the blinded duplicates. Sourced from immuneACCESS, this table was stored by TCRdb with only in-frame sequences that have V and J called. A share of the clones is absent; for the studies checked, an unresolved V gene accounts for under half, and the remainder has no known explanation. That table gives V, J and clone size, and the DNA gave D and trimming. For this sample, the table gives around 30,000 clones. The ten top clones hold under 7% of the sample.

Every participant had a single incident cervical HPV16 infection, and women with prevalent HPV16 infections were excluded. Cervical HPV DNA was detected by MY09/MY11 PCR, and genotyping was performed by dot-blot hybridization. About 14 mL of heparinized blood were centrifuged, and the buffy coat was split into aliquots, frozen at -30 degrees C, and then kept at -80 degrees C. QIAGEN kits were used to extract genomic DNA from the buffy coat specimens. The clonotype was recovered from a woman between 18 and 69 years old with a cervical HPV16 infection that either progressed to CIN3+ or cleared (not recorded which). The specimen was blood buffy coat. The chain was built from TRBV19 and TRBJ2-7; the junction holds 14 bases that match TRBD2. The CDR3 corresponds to CTSSIDGTSGRGEQYF. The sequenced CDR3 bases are TGTACCAGTAGTATAGATGGGACTAGCGGGAGAGGCGAG.